This T cell receptor beta chain was captured by sequencing in a study of T cell changes during pregnancy in multiple sclerosis. The germline gives CDR1 MRHNA, CDR2 SNTAGT. V lost 3 bases and J lost 6; bases outside the gene matches: 7. The CDR3 is 15 amino acids. Generated by immunoSEQ multiplex PCR, the TCRdb table keeps only in-frame clones and is missing some. The sample consists of 45,000 to 60,000 clones, more than 80% of them appearing once. The starting material was CD8+ T cells from peripheral blood mononuclear cells, obtained in the second trimester of pregnancy. This TCR was recovered from a female donor with multiple sclerosis, enrolled in a pregnancy study. The chain recombines TRBV6-4 with TRBJ2-2, with 7 bases fitting TRBD2. CDR3 in amino acids: CASSEKRDGAGELFF. The DNA of the CDR3 is TGTGCCAGCAGTGAGAAGCGGGATGGGGCCGGGGAGCTGTTTTTT.